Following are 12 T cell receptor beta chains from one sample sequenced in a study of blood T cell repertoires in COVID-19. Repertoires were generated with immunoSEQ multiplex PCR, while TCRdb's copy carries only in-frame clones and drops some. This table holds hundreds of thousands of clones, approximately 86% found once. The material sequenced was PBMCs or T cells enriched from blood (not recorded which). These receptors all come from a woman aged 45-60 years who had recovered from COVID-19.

The CDR3 DNA reads as TGTGCCAGCAGGGGACAGGGTTTTTATGAGCAGTTCTTC. Amino acids: CASRGQGFYEQFF. The chain joins TRBV6-5 to TRBJ2-1; TRBD1 matches 9 bases. The germline CDR1 and CDR2 sequences are MNHEY and SVGAGI. The V gene end was trimmed by 6 bases and the J gene end by 8 bases; junction bases not matched to a gene: 5. This CDR3 region has 13 residues.

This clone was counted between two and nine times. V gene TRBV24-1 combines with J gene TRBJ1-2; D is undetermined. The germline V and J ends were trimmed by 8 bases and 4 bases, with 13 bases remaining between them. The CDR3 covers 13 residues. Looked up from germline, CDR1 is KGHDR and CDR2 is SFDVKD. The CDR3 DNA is TGTGCCACCACTCGGGAGGGTGGCTATGGCTACACCTTC. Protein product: CATTREGGYGYTF.

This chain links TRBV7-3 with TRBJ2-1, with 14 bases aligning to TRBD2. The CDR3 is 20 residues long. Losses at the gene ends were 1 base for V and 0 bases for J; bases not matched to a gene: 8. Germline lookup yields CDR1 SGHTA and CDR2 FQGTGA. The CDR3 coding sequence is TGTGCCAGCAGCTTAAATCCCCGGACTAGCGGGAGGAGCTCCTACAATGAGCAGTTCTTC. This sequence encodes CASSLNPRTSGRSSYNEQFF.

CDR3 nucleotides: TGCGCCAGCAGCAAGCGGGAGGGCCGCAATGAGCAGTTCTTC. It codes for CASSKREGRNEQFF. The genes are TRBV5-1 and TRBJ2-1, with 10 bases fitting TRBD2. Germline V gene data show CDR1 as SGHRS and CDR2 as YFSETQ. The V and J ends lost 4 bases and 6 bases, in that order; junction bases with no gene match: 4. The CDR3 length is 14 residues.

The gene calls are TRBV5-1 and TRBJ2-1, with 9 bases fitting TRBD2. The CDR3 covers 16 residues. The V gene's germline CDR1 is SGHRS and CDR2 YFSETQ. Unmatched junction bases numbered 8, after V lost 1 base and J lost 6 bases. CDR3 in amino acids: CASSLPRLAEGNEQFF. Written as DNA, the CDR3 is TGCGCCAGCAGCTTGCCCCGACTAGCGGAGGGCAATGAGCAGTTCTTC. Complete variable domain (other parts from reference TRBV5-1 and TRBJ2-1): KAGVTQTPRYLIKTRGQQVTLSCSPISGHRSVSWYQQTPGQGLQFLFEYFSETQRNKGNFPGRFSGRQFSNSRSEMNVSTLELGDSALYLCASSLPRLAEGNEQFFGPGTRLTVL.

This CDR3 reads CASSFSGGDQPQHF. The CDR3 DNA reads as TGTGCCAGCAGCTTCTCGGGGGGCGATCAGCCCCAGCATTTT. V usage is TRBV7-9 and J usage is TRBJ1-5; TRBD1 might be the D (6 bases). The CDR3 totals 14 residues. Germline-derived CDR1 and CDR2 are SEHNR and FQNEAQ (reference sequence). Trimming removed 3 bases from V and 5 bases from J, with 11 bases in between.

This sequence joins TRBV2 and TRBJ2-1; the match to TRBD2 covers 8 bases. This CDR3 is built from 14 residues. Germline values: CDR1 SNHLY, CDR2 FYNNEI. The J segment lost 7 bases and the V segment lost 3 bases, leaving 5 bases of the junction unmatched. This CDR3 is CASSERGRLNEQFF. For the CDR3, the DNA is TGTGCCAGCAGTGAGCGCGGGAGGCTGAATGAGCAGTTCTTC. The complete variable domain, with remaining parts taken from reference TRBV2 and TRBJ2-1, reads EPEVTQTPSHQVTQMGQEVILRCVPISNHLYFYWYRQILGQKVEFLVSFYNNEISEKSEIFDDQFSVERPDGSNFTLKIRSTKLEDSAMYFCASSERGRLNEQFFGPGTRLTVL.

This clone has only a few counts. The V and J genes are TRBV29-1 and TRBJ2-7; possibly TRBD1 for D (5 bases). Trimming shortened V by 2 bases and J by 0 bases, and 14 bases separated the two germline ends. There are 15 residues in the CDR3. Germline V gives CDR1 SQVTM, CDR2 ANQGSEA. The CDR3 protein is CSVELVGLPSYEQYF. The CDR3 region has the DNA TGCAGCGTTGAATTGGTGGGGCTTCCCTCCTACGAGCAGTACTTC.

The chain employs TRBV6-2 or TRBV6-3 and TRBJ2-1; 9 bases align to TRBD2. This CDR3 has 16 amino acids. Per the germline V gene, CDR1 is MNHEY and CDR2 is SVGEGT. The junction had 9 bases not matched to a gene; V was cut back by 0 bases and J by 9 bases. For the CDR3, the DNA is TGTGCCAGCAGTTACTCGACTGCGGGAGGGCCGAGTGAGCAGTTCTTC. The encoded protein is CASSYSTAGGPSEQFF.

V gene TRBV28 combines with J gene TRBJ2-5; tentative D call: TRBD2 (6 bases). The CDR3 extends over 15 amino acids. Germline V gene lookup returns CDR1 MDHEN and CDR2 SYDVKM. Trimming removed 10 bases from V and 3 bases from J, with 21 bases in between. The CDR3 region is CAIQLGYSGEETQYF. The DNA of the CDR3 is TGTGCCATCCAACTAGGGTATAGCGGCGAAGAGACCCAGTACTTC.

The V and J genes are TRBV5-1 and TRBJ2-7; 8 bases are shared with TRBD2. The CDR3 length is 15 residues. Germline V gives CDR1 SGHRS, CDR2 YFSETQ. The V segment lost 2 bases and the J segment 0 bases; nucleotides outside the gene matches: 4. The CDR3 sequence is CASSLLSGNSYEQYF. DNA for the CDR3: TGCGCCAGCAGCTTACTTAGCGGGAACTCCTACGAGCAGTACTTC. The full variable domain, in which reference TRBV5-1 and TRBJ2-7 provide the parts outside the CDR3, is KAGVTQTPRYLIKTRGQQVTLSCSPISGHRSVSWYQQTPGQGLQFLFEYFSETQRNKGNFPGRFSGRQFSNSRSEMNVSTLELGDSALYLCASSLLSGNSYEQYFGPGTRLTVT.

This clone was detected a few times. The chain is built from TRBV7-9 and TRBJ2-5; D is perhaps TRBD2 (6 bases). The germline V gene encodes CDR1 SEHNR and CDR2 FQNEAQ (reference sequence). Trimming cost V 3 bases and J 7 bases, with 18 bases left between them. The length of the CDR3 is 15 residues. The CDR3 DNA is TGTGCCAGCAGCTTTCAGGGCGGGGTGCGTGTGACCCAGTACTTC. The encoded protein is CASSFQGGVRVTQYF.